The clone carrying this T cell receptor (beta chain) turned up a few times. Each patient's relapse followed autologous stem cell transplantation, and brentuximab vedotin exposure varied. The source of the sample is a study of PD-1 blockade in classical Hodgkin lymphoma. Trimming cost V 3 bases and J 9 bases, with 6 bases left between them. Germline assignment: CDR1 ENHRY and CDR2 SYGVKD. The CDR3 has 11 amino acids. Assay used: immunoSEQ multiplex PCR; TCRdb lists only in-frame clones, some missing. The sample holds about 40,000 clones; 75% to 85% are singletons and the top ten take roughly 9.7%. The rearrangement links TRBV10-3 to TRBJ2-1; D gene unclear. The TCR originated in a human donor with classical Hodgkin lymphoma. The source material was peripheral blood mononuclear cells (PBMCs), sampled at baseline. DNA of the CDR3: TGTGCCATCAGTGAACCAGGTGAGCAGTTCTTC. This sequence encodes CAISEPGEQFF.